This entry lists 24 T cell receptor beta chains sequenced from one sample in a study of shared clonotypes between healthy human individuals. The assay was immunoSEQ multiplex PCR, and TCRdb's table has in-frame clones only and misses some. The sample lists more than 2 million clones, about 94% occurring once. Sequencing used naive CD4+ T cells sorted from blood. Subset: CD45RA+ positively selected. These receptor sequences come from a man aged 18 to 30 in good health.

The CDR3 DNA sequence: TGCGCCAGCAGCTTAGTGACAGGGAAAGGGAGCACTGAAGCTTTCTTT. Amino acid sequence: CASSLVTGKGSTEAFF. The chain employs TRBV5-1 and TRBJ1-1; 7 positions match TRBD1. Unmatched junction bases numbered 11, after V lost 2 bases and J lost 4 bases. The CDR3 has 16 residues. Germline loops: CDR1 SGHRS, CDR2 YFSETQ.

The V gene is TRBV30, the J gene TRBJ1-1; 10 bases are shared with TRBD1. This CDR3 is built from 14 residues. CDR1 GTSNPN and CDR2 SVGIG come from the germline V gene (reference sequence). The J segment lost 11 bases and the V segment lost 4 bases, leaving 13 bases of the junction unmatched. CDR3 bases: TGTGCCTGGACCGGACAGGGGGTCACGGACTCGGCTTTCTTT. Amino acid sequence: CAWTGQGVTDSAFF. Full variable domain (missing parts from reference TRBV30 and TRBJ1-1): SQTIHQWPATLVQPVGSPLSLECTVEGTSNPNLYWYRQAAGRGLQLLFYSVGIGQISSEVPQNLSASRPQDRQFILSSKKLLLSDSGFYLCAWTGQGVTDSAFFGQGTRLTVV.

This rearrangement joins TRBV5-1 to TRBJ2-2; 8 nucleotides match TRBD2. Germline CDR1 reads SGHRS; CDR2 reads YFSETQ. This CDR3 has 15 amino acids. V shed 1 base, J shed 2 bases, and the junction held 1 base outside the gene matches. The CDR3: CASSLSGSNTGELFF. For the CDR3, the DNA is TGCGCCAGCAGCTTGAGCGGGAGCAACACCGGGGAGCTGTTTTTT.

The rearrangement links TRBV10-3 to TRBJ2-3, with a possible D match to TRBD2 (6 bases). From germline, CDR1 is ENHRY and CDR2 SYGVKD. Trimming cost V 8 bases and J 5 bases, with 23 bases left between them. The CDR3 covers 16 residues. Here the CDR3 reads CAISPELAGAGDTQYF. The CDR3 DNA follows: TGTGCCATCTCCCCCGAACTAGCCGGGGCGGGAGATACGCAGTATTTT.

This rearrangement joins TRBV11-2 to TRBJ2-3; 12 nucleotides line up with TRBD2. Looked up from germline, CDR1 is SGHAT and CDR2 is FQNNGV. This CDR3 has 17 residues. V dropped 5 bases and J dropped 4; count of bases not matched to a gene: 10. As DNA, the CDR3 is TGTGCCAGCAGCCGGTGGAGTCTAGCGGGAGGGGCAGATACGCAGTATTTT. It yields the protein CASSRWSLAGGADTQYF.

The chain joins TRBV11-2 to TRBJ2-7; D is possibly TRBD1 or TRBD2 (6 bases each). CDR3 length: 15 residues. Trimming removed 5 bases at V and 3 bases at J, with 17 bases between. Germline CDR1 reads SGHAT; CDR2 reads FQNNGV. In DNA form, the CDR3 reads TGTGCCAGCAGCGCGAGGGGGGTGTCTTTCTACGAGCAGTACTTC. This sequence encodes CASSARGVSFYEQYF.

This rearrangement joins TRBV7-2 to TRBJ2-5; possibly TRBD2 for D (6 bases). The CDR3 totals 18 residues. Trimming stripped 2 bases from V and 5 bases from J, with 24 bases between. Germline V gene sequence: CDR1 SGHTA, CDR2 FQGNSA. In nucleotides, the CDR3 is TGTGCCAGCAGCTTAAGGTTCCTGGCGGGATCGAGTAAGGAGACCCAGTACTTC. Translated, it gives CASSLRFLAGSSKETQYF.

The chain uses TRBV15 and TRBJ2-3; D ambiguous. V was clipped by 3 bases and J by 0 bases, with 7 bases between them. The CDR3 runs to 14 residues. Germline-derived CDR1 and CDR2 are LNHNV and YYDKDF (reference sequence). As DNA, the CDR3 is TGTGCCACCAGCAGGGACCATAGCACAGATACGCAGTATTTT. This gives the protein CATSRDHSTDTQYF.

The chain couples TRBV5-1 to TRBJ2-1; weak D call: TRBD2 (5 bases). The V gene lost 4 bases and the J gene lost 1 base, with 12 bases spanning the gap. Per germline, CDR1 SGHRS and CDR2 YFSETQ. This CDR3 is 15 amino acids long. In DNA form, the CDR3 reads TGCGCCAGCAGCCAAGAGCGGAATTCCTACAATGAGCAGTTCTTC. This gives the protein CASSQERNSYNEQFF.

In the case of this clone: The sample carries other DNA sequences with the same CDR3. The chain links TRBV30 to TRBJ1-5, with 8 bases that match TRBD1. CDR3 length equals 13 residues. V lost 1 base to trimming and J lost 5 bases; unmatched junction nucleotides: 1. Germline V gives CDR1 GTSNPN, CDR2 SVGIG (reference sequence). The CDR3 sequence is CAWSAGGDQPQHF. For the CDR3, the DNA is TGTGCCTGGAGTGCAGGGGGCGATCAGCCCCAGCATTTT. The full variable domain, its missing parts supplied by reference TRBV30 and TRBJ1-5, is SQTIHQWPATLVQPVGSPLSLECTVEGTSNPNLYWYRQAAGRGLQLLFYSVGIGQISSEVPQNLSASRPQDRQFILSSKKLLLSDSGFYLCAWSAGGDQPQHFGDGTRLSIL.

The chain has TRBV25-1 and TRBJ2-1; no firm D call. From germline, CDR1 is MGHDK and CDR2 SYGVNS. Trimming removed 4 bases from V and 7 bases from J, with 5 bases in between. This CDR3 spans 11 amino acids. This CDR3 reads CASSAINEQFF. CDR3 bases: TGTGCCAGCAGTGCAATAAATGAGCAGTTCTTC.

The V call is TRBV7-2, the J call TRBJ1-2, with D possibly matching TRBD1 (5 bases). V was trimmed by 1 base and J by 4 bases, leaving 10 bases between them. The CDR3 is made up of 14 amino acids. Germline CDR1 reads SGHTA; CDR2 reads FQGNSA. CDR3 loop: CASSLDQGAYGYTF. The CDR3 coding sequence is TGTGCCAGCAGCTTAGATCAGGGCGCCTATGGCTACACCTTC.

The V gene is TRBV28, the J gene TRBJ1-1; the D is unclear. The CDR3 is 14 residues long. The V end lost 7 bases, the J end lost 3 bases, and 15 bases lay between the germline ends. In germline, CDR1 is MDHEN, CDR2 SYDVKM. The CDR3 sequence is CASTVDGRHTEAFF. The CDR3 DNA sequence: TGTGCCAGCACCGTGGACGGGAGGCACACTGAAGCTTTCTTT.

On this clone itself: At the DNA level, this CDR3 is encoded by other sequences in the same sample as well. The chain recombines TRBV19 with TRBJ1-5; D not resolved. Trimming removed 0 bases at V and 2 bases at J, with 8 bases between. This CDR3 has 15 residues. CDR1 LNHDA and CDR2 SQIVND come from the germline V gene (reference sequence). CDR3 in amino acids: CASSIEGVGNQPQHF. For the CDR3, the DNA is TGTGCCAGTAGTATAGAGGGCGTAGGCAATCAGCCCCAGCATTTT.

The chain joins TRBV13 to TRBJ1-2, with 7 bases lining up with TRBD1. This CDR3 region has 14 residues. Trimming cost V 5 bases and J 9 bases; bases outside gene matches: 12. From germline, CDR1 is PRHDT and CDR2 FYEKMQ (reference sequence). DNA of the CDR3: TGTGCCAGCAGCACCCCGGGACAGCCCACGAGCTACACCTTC. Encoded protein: CASSTPGQPTSYTF.

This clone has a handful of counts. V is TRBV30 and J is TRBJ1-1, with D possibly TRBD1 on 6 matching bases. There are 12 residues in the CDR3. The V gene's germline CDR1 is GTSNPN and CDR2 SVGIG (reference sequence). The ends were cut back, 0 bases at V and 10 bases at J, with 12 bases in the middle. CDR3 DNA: TGTGCCTGGAGTGTGACGGGGGCTGGAGCTTTCTTT. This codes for CAWSVTGAGAFF.

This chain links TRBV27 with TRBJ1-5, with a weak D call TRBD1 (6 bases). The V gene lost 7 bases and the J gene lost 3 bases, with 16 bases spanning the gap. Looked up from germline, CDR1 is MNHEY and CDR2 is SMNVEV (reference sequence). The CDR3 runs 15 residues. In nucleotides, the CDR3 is TGTGCCAGCACCCCAACAGGGACGGTCAATCAGCCCCAGCATTTT. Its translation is CASTPTGTVNQPQHF.

CDR3 region: CASSPVGGKNTEAFF. CDR3 bases: TGTGCCAGCAGCCCCGTGGGGGGTAAGAACACTGAAGCTTTCTTT. V usage is TRBV9 and J usage is TRBJ1-1; tentatively, D is TRBD1 (5 bases). Trimming shortened V by 4 bases and J by 1 base, and 14 bases separated the two germline ends. Germline-derived CDR1 and CDR2 are SGDLS and YYNGEE. There are 15 residues in the CDR3.

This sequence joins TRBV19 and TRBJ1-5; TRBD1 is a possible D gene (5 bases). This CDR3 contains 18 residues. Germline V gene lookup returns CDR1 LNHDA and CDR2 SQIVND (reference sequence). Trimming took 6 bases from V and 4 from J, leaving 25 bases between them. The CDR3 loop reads CASSPMVGQFKGNQPQHF. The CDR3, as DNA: TGTGCCAGTAGCCCAATGGTGGGGCAGTTTAAGGGGAATCAGCCCCAGCATTTT.

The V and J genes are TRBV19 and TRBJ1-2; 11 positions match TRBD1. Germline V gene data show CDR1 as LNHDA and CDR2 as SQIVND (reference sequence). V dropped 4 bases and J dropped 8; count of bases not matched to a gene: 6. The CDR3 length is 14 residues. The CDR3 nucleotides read TGTGCCAGTAGTACAGGACAGGGGGCGGGAGGCTACACCTTC. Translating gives CASSTGQGAGGYTF. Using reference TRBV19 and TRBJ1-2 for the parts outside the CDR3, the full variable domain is DGGITQSPKYLFRKEGQNVTLSCEQNLNHDAMYWYRQDPGQGLRLIYYSQIVNDFQKGDIAEGYSVSREKKESFPLTVTSAQKNPTAFYLCASSTGQGAGGYTFGSGTRLTVV.

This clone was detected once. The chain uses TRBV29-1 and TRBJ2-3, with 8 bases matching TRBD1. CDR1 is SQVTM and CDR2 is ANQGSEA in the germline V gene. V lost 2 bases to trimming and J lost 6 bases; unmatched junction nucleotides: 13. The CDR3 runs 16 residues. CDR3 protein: CSVERVQGASRDTQYF. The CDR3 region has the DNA TGCAGCGTTGAAAGGGTGCAGGGGGCTTCAAGGGATACGCAGTATTTT.

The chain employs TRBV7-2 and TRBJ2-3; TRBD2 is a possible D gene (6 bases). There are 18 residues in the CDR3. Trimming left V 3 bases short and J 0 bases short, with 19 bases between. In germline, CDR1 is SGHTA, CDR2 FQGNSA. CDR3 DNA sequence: TGTGCCAGCAGCTTTAAAATGAGCGGCGGGGTTAGCACAGATACGCAGTATTTT. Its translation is CASSFKMSGGVSTDTQYF.

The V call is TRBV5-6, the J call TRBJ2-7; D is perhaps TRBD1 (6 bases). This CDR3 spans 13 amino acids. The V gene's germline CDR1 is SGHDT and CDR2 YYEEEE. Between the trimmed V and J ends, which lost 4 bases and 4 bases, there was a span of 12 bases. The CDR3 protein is CASSPGQSYEQYF. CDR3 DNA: TGTGCCAGCAGCCCCGGACAGAGTTACGAGCAGTACTTC.

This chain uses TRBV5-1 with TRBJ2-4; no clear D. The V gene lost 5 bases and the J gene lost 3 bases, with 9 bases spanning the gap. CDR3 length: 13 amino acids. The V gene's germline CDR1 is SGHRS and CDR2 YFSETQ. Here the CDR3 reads CASSPQDKNIQYF. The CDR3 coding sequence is TGCGCCAGCAGTCCCCAGGACAAAAACATTCAGTACTTC.